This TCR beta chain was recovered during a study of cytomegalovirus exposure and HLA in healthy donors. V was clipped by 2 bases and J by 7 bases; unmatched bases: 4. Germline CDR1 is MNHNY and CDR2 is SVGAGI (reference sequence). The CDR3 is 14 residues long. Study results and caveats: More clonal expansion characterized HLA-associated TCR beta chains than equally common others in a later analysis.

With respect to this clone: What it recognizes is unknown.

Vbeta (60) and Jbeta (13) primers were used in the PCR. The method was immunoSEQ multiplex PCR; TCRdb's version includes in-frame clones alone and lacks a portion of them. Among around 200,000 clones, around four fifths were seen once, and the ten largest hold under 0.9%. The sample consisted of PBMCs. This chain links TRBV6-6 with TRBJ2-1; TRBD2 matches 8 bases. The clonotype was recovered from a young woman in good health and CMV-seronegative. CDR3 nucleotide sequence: TGTGCCAGCAGTTACGGTAGCGGGAAGAATGAGCAGTTCTTC. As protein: CASSYGSGKNEQFF.